This T cell receptor beta chain was obtained from a study of T cells in Graves' hyperthyroidism and ophthalmopathy (dated by TCRdb to the late 2010s). Context from the whole study: Peripheral blood samples were taken at initial diagnosis, before any treatment was given. TCR V-J signatures able to tell the groups apart were searched for in a discovery cohort of 90 to 100 patients, of whom around 42 had Graves' ophthalmopathy and more than 55 had stable Graves' hyperthyroidism. An independent validation cohort of fewer than 20 hyperthyroidism patients and more than 15 patients who later progressed to ophthalmopathy tested prospective prediction of ophthalmopathy. The 90 to 100 discovery patients were randomly split 7:3 into training and test sets. In addition, the study compared T-cell repertoires in thyroid tissue and in blood from five to seven Graves' hyperthyroidism patients. After sampling, hyperthyroidism patients received methimazole starting at 30 mg daily, and ophthalmopathy patients received high-dose intravenous methylprednisolone. The paper reports TCR Vbeta CDR3 sequencing of approximately 140 peripheral blood samples: under 45 ophthalmopathy, approximately 74 hyperthyroidism and approximately 17 progressor patients. Findings and caveats that apply to the study as a whole: A model built on a 13 V-J signature distinguished ophthalmopathy from stable hyperthyroidism, reaching 85% to 90% sensitivity and 81% to 83% specificity in cross-validation and 80%/75% in testing. Most expanded thyroid clonotypes (frequency above 0.001) were also detected in blood, suggesting blood repertoires may reflect thyroid immune responses. In validation, the model predicted progression to ophthalmopathy a median of roughly six months before onset, with around 70% sensitivity and roughly 77% specificity. No statistical method was used to set the sample size in advance, and investigators knew the group allocation.

The TCR beta CDR3 regions were amplified from the RNA transcripts. A first-round RT-PCR of the TCR CDR3 used the HTBI primer set with the Qiagen OneStep RT-PCR kit. A second multiplex PCR round built the libraries, followed by size selection and purification. Sequencing of the libraries was done on an Illumina HiSeq2000 using paired-end 100 bp reads. Per the source publication's procedure: Raw data were processed with SOAPnuke, discarding reads with adapters, uncalled bases, mean Phred below 15, or no exact constant-primer or identifier match. High-quality paired reads were merged with COPE v1.2.5, and unique nucleotide sequences were defined as clonotypes. MiTCR v1.1 was used to align the clonotypes against IMGT TRBV, TRBD and TRBJ reference segments. The analysis included only V-J combinations with a frequency above 0.0001, which together covered approximately 99% of the repertoires. The TCS score was defined as the ratio of F50 (clonal expansion) to E x V (chaos), calculated using BLOSUM62-based TCRdist between CDR3 peptides within each V-J. Welch's t-statistics and random forest reduced fewer than 550 V-J features to 10 to 15, which were used in a naive Bayes classifier (R e1071). TCRdb trimmed the raw reads at Q25, called clones with MiXCR and kept productive beta chains. Each record represents a unique CDR3 protein, reported with the most common genes and DNA among its rows. TCRdb's processing, not the study's, gives the V and J calls here. The table for this sample lists about 640,000 distinct CDR3 sequences; more than 12% of them were counted only once. The top ten clonotypes cover roughly an eighth of the sample.

In the germline V gene (reference sequence), CDR1 corresponds to LNHDA and CDR2 to SQIVND. From its cysteine to its phenylalanine, the CDR3 spans 16 amino acids. The retained sequence is limited to the CDR3, 48 bases, with the frame set at the first base. Relative to germline, V is missing 5 bases and J is missing 2 bases, with 9 bases of the junction outside any gene match. This clonotype has a single count. Its specific antigen is unknown. There are no base qualities to consult, and no much larger clone falls within one base. One read alone makes for weak evidence. Moderately to severely active disease, a Clinical Activity Score of at least 3, a NOSPECS grade of at least 4, and a duration under 3 months were present in ophthalmopathy patients. The study excluded patients with uncontrolled infections, other autoimmune diseases, pregnancy or lactation. Clinical symptoms, serum thyroxine and TRAb, thyroid ultrasound, and orbital computed tomography formed the basis for the diagnoses. Ficoll-Paque density gradient centrifugation was used to isolate PBMCs from 10 ml of fresh peripheral blood. Trizol reagent was used to extract total RNA, and RNA quality was then checked on an Agilent 2100 Bioanalyzer.

The sequence derives from a woman aged 50 to 60 with Graves' ophthalmopathy. The sample comprised blood. The V and J segments used are TRBV19 and TRBJ2-7, with 10 bases matching TRBD1. The DNA sequence is as follows: TGTGCCAGTAGTCCCGGACAGGGGGTTATGGCCTACGAGCAGTACTTC. Its protein product is CASSPGQGVMAYEQYF.